Shown below are 7 T cell receptor beta chains from a single sample sequenced in a study of blood T cells in healthy people across ages. The use of a sample-barcoded 5' primer and a J-beta primer mix characterized a second PCR of roughly 6 to 11 cycles. TCRdb analysed the 5' RACE reads with MiXCR anew, one entry per CDR3 protein. This sample has over 1,500,000 distinct CDR3 sequences, with 35% to 50% found just once. Sample: blood. The source is a human donor in good health.

The chain joins TRBV10-3 to TRBJ1-2; the D gene is possibly TRBD1 (5 bases). The CDR3 sequence is 12 residues long. Germline V gives CDR1 ENHRY, CDR2 SYGVKD. V was clipped by 2 bases and J by 7 bases, with 8 bases between them. CDR3 protein: CAISEQGRGYTF. DNA of the CDR3: TGTGCCATCAGTGAGCAGGGCCGTGGCTACACCTTC.

This chain connects TRBV5-5 to TRBJ1-2; the D is unclear. Deletions cut 3 bases from V and 5 bases from J, with 11 bases between. Germline V gene sequence: CDR1 SGHKS, CDR2 YYEKEE (reference sequence). The CDR3 is made up of 13 amino acids. The CDR3 here is CASSSDGPYGYTF. The DNA of the CDR3 is TGTGCCAGCAGCTCGGACGGGCCTTATGGCTACACCTTC. The full variable domain, in which reference TRBV5-5 and TRBJ1-2 provide the parts outside the CDR3, is DAGVTQSPTHLIKTRGQQVTLRCSPISGHKSVSWYQQVLGQGPQFIFQYYEKEERGRGNFPDRFSARQFPNYSSELNVNALLLGDSALYLCASSSDGPYGYTFGSGTRLTVV.

This clonotype has just one count. This chain uses TRBV10-3 with TRBJ1-1, with D possibly matching TRBD1 (5 bases). Germline loops: CDR1 ENHRY, CDR2 SYGVKD. V was clipped by 6 bases and J by 0 bases, with 11 bases between them. The CDR3 totals 14 residues. In DNA form, the CDR3 reads TGTGCCATCAGGGGGGAGGGGATGAACACTGAAGCTTTCTTT. Amino acids: CAIRGEGMNTEAFF.

The rearrangement joins TRBV27 to TRBJ2-7, with D tentatively TRBD1 (6 bases). This CDR3 spans 15 amino acids. Trimming left V 6 bases short and J 0 bases short, with 15 bases between. Germline CDR1 reads MNHEY; CDR2 reads SMNVEV (reference sequence). The CDR3 spells CASSDPGVTSYEQYF. In nucleotides, the CDR3 is TGTGCCAGCAGCGACCCAGGGGTAACCTCCTACGAGCAGTACTTC.

This clonotype was observed a handful of times. The V and J genes are TRBV5-1 and TRBJ2-7; TRBD1 agrees at 8 bases. The CDR3 length is 16 residues. Trimming took 4 bases from V and 3 from J; bases not matched to a gene: 12. Germline V lookup: CDR1 SGHRS, CDR2 YFSETQ. CDR3 in DNA: TGCGCCAGCAGCCCCCTCGCCGGACAGGGAGTCTACGAGCAGTACTTC. Its protein product is CASSPLAGQGVYEQYF.

This clonotype was counted a few times. The chain carries TRBV4-3 and TRBJ2-7; D ambiguous. The ends were cut back, 1 base at V and 4 bases at J, with 8 bases in the middle. The CDR3 extends over 13 amino acids. The germline V gene encodes CDR1 LGHNA and CDR2 YSLEER. CDR3: CASSQGILYEQYF. The CDR3 DNA follows: TGCGCCAGCAGCCAAGGGATATTATACGAGCAGTACTTC.

This chain joins TRBV2 and TRBJ1-3; D gene unclear. The CDR3 totals 11 residues. Germline V CDR1 and CDR2: SNHLY, FYNNEI. The CDR3 protein is CAQHSGNTIYF. CDR3 coding DNA: TGTGCTCAGCACAGTGGAAACACCATATATTTT.